This TCR beta chain was recorded in a study of regulatory T cells in long-lasting Graves disease. Across the whole study: Those with persistent Graves' disease had received antithyroid drugs for over 5 years with positive TSH receptor antibodies.

Stated time point: persistent/refractory GD, antithyroid drugs over 5 years with positive TRAb. PBMC-derived RNA was used for the TCR library. Patients of an endocrinology department in Xi'an, China, were included. Building the TCR beta libraries relied on iRepertoire HTBI primers, and CDR3 regions underwent Arm-PCR. TCRdb fed the multiplex PCR reads into MiXCR, producing one record per CDR3 protein. The repertoire holds hundreds of thousands of distinct CDR3 sequences, with more than 20% as singletons. Germline CDR1 LNHNV, CDR2 YYDKDF (reference sequence). V was trimmed by 7 bases and J by 2 bases, leaving 5 bases between them. CDR3 length equals 11 residues. This clonotype has ten or more counts. What it binds is not known. Study results and caveats: TRBV28, TRBJ1-2 and TRBJ2-5 were favored in persistent disease. Persistent Graves' patients possessed reduced TCR diversity relative to recently diagnosed ones.

This clonotype was obtained from a female donor with Graves disease. The chain joins TRBV15 to TRBJ2-5, with D unresolved. The material was peripheral blood mononuclear cells (PBMCs), obtained when the disease was refractory, from a patient treated with antithyroid drugs. CDR3 DNA: TGTGCCACCACCTGGCAAGAGACCCAGTACTTC. The encoded protein is CATTWQETQYF.